This T cell receptor (beta chain) is drawn from a study of T cell repertoires in cytomegalovirus infection. At the level of the study: Public TCR beta signatures marked donors with CMV infection and the matching HLA. General observations from the study: It was HLA-C-restricted CMV-specific TCR beta clonotypes that dominated the response ex vivo. Frequencies of public TCR beta families were cumulated, and this identified carriers of CMV plus the relevant HLA.

This clonotype was seen a few times. Its cognate antigen is unknown. From the reads, TCRdb called clonotypes with MiXCR, one entry per CDR3 protein. The data contain about 150,000 distinct CDR3 sequences, roughly 32% of them singletons. This CDR3 region has 14 residues. Trimming took off 7 bases at V and 4 bases at J, with 17 bases between the two ends. The sample in question was CD8+ T cells from cultured PBMCs, obtained from culture after CMV antigen stimulation. The chain recombines TRBV12-3 or TRBV12-4 with TRBJ2-7; D not certain. The origin of this receptor is a human donor in good health (CMV status not recorded). Some clones in this sample may be carry-over from other donors' samples. The CDR3 DNA is TGTGCCAGCAACCTAGGCGGAACAATTTACGAGCAGTACTTC. Its translation is CASNLGGTIYEQYF.